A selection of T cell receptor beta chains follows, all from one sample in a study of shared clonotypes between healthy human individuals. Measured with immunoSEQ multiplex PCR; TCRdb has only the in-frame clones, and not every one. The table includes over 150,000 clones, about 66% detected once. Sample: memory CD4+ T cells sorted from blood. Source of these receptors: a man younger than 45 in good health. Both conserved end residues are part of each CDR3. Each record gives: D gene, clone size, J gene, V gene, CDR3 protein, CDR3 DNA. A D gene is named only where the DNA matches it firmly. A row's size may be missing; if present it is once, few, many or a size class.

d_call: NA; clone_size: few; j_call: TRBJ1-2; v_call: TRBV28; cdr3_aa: CASSFASGLSRDYGYTF; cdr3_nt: TGTGCCAGCAGTTTCGCCTCCGGTTTGAGCAGGGATTATGGCTACACCTTC
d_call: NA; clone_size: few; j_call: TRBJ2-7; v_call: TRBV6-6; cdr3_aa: CASSYSTDYEQYF; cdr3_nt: TGTGCCAGCAGTTACTCGACGGATTACGAGCAGTACTTC
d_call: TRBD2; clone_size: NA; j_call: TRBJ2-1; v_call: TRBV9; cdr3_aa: CASSVGQRTSGRPKQFF; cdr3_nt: TGTGCCAGCAGCGTAGGACAGAGGACTAGCGGGAGGCCCAAGCAGTTCTTC
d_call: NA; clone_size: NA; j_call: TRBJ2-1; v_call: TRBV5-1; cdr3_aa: CASSLRAGHNYNEQFF; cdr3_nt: TGCGCCAGCAGCTTGAGAGCGGGACATAACTACAATGAGCAGTTCTTC
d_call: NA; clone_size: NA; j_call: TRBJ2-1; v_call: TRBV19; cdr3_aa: CASSKTATLEQFF; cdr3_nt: TGTGCCAGTAGTAAGACAGCTACGCTTGAGCAGTTCTTC
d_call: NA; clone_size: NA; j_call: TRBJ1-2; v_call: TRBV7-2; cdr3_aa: CASSLSPLYGYTF; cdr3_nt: TGTGCCAGCAGCTTAAGCCCCCTATATGGCTACACCTTC
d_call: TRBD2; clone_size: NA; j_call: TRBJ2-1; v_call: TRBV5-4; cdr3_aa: CASSLVASGGHNEQFF; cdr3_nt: TGTGCCAGCAGCTTGGTTGCTAGCGGAGGACACAATGAGCAGTTCTTC
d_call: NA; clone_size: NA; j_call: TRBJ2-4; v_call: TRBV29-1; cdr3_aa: CSVGGLGEIQYF; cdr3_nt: TGCAGCGTGGGGGGGCTCGGGGAAATTCAGTACTTC
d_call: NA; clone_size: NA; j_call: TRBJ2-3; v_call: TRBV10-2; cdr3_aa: CASRARIVSQSTDTQYF; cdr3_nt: TGCGCCAGCAGAGCTCGGATCGTTTCGCAGAGCACAGATACGCAGTATTTT
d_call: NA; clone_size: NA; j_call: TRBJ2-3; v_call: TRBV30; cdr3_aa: CAWSVSFGTGTQYF; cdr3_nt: TGTGCCTGGAGTGTTTCGTTCGGCACGGGTACGCAGTATTTT
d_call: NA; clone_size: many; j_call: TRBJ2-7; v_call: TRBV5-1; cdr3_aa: CASSLGRARYEQYF; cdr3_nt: TGCGCCAGCAGCTTGGGCAGGGCCCGCTACGAGCAGTACTTC
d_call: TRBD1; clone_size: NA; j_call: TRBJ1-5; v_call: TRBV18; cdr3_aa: CASSRTGGGAGSNQPQHF; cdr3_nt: TGTGCCAGCTCACGAACAGGGGGCGGCGCGGGGAGCAATCAGCCCCAGCATTTT
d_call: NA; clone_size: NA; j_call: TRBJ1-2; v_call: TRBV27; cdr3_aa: CASSLTVTAGYTF; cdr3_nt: TGTGCCAGCAGTTTAACGGTGACCGCCGGCTACACCTTC
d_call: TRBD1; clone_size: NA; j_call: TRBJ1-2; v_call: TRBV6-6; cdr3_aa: CASRPTDRVNYGYTF; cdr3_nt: TGTGCCAGCAGGCCGACTGACAGGGTAAACTATGGCTACACCTTC
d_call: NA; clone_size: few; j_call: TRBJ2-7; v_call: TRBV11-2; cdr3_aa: CASSLGRQISPYEQYF; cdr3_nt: TGTGCCAGCAGCTTAGGGAGACAAATATCTCCCTACGAGCAGTACTTC
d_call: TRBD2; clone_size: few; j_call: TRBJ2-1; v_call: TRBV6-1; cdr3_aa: CASSGNSGRSYNEQFF; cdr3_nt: TGTGCCAGCAGTGGGAATAGCGGGAGATCCTACAATGAGCAGTTCTTC
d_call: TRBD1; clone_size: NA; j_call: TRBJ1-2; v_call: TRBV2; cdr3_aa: CASSERQGTYGYTF; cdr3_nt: TGTGCCAGCAGTGAAAGACAGGGTACCTATGGCTACACCTTC
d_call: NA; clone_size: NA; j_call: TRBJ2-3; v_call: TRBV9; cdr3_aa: CASSVASGVTDTQYF; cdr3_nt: TGTGCCAGCAGCGTAGCTTCGGGGGTTACAGATACGCAGTATTTT
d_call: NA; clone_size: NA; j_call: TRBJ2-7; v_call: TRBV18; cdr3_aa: CASSRDGGQYF; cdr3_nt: TGTGCCAGCTCACGGGACGGGGGGCAGTACTTC
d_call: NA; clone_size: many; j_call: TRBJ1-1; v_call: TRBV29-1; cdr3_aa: CSAQNTEAFF; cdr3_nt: TGCAGCGCACAGAACACTGAAGCTTTCTTT
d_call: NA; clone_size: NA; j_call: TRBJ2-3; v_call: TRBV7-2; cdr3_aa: CASSSLDTDTQYF; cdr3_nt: TGTGCCAGCAGCTCGCTCGACACAGATACGCAGTATTTT
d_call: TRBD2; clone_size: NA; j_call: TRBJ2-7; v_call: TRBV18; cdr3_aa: CASSAGRENYEQYF; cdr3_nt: TGTGCCAGCTCAGCCGGGCGGGAGAACTACGAGCAGTACTTC
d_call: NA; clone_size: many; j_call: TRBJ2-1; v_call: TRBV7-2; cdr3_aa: CASSLGVGSYNEQFF; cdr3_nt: TGTGCCAGCAGCTTAGGGGTAGGCTCCTACAATGAGCAGTTCTTC
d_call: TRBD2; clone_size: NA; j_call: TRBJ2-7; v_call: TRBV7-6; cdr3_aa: CASSRGTSGSPYEQYF; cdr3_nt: TGTGCCAGCAGCCGAGGGACTAGCGGGAGCCCCTACGAGCAGTACTTC
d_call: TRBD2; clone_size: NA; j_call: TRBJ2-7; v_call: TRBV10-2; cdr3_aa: CASSEGTSGANDRHEQYF; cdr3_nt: TGCGCCAGCAGCGAAGGGACTAGCGGGGCGAATGATCGCCACGAGCAGTACTTC
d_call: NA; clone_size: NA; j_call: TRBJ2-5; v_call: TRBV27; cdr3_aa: CASRLQGHLQETQYF; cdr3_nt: TGTGCCAGCAGACTCCAGGGACACCTCCAAGAGACCCAGTACTTC
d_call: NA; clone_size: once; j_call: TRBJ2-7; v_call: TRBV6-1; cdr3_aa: CASSRLPNYYEQYF; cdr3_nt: TGTGCCAGCAGTCGACTGCCGAACTACTACGAGCAGTACTTC
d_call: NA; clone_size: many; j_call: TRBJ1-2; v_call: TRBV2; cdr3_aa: CASSEPGRPYGYTF; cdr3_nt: TGTGCCAGCAGTGAACCGGGGAGACCCTATGGCTACACCTTC
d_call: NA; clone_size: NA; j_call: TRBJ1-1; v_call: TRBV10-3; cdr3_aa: CAISESPPGAVTEAFF; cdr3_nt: TGTGCCATCAGTGAGTCTCCCCCGGGGGCCGTAACTGAAGCTTTCTTT
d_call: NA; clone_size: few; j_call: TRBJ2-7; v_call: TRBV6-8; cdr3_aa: CASSYSWRDLKLYEQYF; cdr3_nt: TGTGCCAGCAGTTACTCGTGGCGGGACTTGAAATTATACGAGCAGTACTTC
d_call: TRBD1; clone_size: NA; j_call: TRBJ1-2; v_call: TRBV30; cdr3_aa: CAWVRQGANYGYTF; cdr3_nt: TGTGCCTGGGTACGACAGGGCGCTAACTATGGCTACACCTTC
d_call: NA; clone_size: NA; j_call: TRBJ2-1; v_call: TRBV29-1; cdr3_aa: CSAPLMDHNEQFF; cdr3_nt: TGCAGCGCCCCGTTGATGGATCACAATGAGCAGTTCTTC
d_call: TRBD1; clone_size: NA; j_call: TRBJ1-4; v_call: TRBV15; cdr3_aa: CATSRGDRGRGTNEKLFF; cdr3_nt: TGTGCCACCAGCAGAGGGGACAGGGGAAGAGGTACTAATGAAAAACTGTTTTTT
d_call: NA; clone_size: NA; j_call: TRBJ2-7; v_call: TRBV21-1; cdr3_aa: CASSAKRTTGNLARYEQYF; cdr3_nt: TGTGCCAGCAGCGCAAAAAGGACTACAGGGAACCTAGCTAGGTACGAGCAGTACTTC
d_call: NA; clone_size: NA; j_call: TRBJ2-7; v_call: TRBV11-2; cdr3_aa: CASSLASGNLKAYF; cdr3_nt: TGTGCCAGCAGCTTGGCAAGCGGTAACTTGAAGGCGTACTTC
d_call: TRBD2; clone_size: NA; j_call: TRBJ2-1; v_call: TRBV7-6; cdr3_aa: CASSLTTSGLYNEQFF; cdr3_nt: TGTGCCAGCAGCTTGACGACTAGCGGGCTCTACAATGAGCAGTTCTTC
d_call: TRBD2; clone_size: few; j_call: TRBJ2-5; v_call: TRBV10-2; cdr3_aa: CASSVLLGGETQYF; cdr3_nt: TGCGCCAGCAGTGTTCTTTTGGGGGGGGAGACCCAGTACTTC
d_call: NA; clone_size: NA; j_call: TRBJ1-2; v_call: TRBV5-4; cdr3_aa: CASSPRGPNYGYTF; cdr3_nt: TGTGCCAGCAGCCCACGCGGACCTAACTATGGCTACACCTTC
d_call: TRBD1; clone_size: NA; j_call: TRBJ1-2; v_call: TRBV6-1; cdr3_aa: CASSTGTGFQGYTF; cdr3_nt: TGTGCCAGCAGTACCGGGACAGGGTTTCAGGGCTACACCTTC
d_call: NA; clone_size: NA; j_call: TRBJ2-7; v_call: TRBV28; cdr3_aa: CASSSDNPGLSYEQYF; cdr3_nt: TGTGCCAGCAGTTCCGATAATCCGGGACTGTCCTACGAGCAGTACTTC
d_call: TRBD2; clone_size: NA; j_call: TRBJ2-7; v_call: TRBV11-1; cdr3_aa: CASSLAPGLAIVEQYF; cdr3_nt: TGTGCCAGCAGCTTAGCACCGGGACTAGCGATAGTCGAGCAGTACTTC
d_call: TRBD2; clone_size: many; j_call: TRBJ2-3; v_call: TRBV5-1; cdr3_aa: CASSSLAGRSTDTQYF; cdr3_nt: TGCGCCAGCAGCTCGTTAGCGGGAAGAAGCACAGATACGCAGTATTTT
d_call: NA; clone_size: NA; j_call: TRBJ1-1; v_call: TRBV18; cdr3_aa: CASSPIPQGTNTEAFF; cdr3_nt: TGTGCCAGCTCACCGATCCCGCAGGGGACTAACACTGAAGCTTTCTTT
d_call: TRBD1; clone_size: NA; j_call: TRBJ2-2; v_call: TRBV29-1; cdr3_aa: CSVVATGGFGELFF; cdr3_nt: TGCAGCGTTGTTGCGACAGGGGGTTTCGGGGAGCTGTTTTTT
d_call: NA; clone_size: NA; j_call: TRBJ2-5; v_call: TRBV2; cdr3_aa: CASSFPSQGNFADKETQYF; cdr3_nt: TGTGCCAGCAGTTTTCCTAGCCAGGGAAATTTTGCCGATAAAGAGACCCAGTACTTC
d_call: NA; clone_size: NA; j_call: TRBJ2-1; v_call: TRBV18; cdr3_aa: CASSPLPRQDSYNEQFF; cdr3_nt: TGTGCCAGCTCCCCCCTCCCCAGGCAGGACTCCTACAATGAGCAGTTCTTC
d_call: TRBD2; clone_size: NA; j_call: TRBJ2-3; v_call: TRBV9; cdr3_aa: CASTRTSGYTDTQYF; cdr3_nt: TGTGCCAGCACCCGGACTAGCGGATACACAGATACGCAGTATTTT
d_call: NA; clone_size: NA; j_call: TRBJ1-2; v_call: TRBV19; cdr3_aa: CASSSTVGYGYTF; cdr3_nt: TGTGCCAGTAGTTCTACAGTCGGCTATGGCTACACCTTC
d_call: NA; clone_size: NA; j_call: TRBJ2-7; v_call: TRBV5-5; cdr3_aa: CASSFGGVSYEQYF; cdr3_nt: TGTGCCAGCAGCTTCGGCGGGGTCTCCTACGAGCAGTACTTC